A single sample is the source of the 32 T cell receptor beta chains below, sequenced in a study of blood T cell repertoires in COVID-19. Method: immunoSEQ multiplex PCR; TCRdb's copy keeps in-frame clones and lacks some. The sample records about 170,000 clones, about four fifths being singletons. Sequencing was carried out using PBMCs or T cells enriched from blood (not recorded which). These receptor sequences come from a woman aged 50 to 60 in a cohort exposed to, infected with or recovered from COVID-19 (not recorded which).

The chain uses TRBV10-3 and TRBJ1-1; D call uncertain. The germline V and J ends were trimmed by 10 bases and 5 bases, with 23 bases remaining between them. Germline lookup yields CDR1 ENHRY and CDR2 SYGVKD. The CDR3 has 15 residues. The CDR3 here is CATLPPGTRVTEAFF. The CDR3 coding sequence is TGTGCCACTCTACCCCCAGGAACGCGGGTGACTGAAGCTTTCTTT.

The chain combines TRBV7-8 with TRBJ1-2; a weak D match, TRBD1 (5 bases). The CDR3 covers 16 residues. V lost 5 bases and J 3 bases, leaving 19 bases between the germline ends. Looked up from germline, CDR1 is SGHVS and CDR2 is FQNEAQ. The CDR3: CASSVQAGTVYYGYTF. CDR3 DNA: TGTGCCAGCAGCGTACAGGCCGGGACTGTTTACTATGGCTACACCTTC.

The chain carries TRBV5-5 and TRBJ2-1, with unresolved D. CDR1 SGHKS and CDR2 YYEKEE come from the germline V gene (reference sequence). This CDR3 contains 14 residues. Trimming stripped 0 bases from V and 5 bases from J, with 9 bases between. CDR3 protein: CASSLAPSDNEQFF. The CDR3 DNA follows: TGTGCCAGCAGCTTGGCCCCGTCGGACAATGAGCAGTTCTTC.

The rearrangement uses TRBV28 and TRBJ2-1, with 7 bases that match TRBD1. Germline V gives CDR1 MDHEN, CDR2 SYDVKM. CDR3 length: 14 residues. Trimming removed 7 bases from V and 2 bases from J; junction bases left unmatched: 5. Here the CDR3 reads CASTEGATYNEQFF. The CDR3 DNA reads as TGTGCCAGCACAGAGGGGGCGACCTACAATGAGCAGTTCTTC.

CDR3 protein: CAISVSGDEKLFF. The DNA for the CDR3 is TGTGCCATCAGTGTTTCAGGTGATGAAAAACTGTTTTTT. The chain links TRBV10-3 to TRBJ1-4; D remains ambiguous. V lost 4 bases and J 6 bases, leaving 9 bases between the germline ends. CDR1 and CDR2 (germline): ENHRY, SYGVKD. There are 13 residues in the CDR3.

The chain has TRBV19 and TRBJ1-2; D gene uncertain. Deletions cut 4 bases from V and 0 bases from J, with 12 bases between. Germline loops: CDR1 LNHDA, CDR2 SQIVND (reference sequence). This CDR3 contains 15 residues. CDR3 region: CASSSWYSSNYGYTF. The CDR3 DNA is TGTGCCAGTAGTAGCTGGTACAGCTCTAACTATGGCTACACCTTC.

DNA for the CDR3: TGCGCCAGCAGCTTGATTTCGGGAGGGAACACAGATACGCAGTATTTT. Its protein is CASSLISGGNTDTQYF. The chain employs TRBV5-1 and TRBJ2-3; 8 bases agree with TRBD2. Germline CDR1 is SGHRS and CDR2 is YFSETQ. Trimming at V came to 1 base and at J to 2 bases, leaving 6 bases not matched to a gene. The CDR3 has 16 amino acids.

The chain combines TRBV7-2 with TRBJ2-1; perhaps TRBD2 as D (5 bases). The CDR3 length is 11 residues. V was trimmed by 5 bases and J by 10 bases, leaving 9 bases between them. The germline V gene has CDR1 SGHTA and CDR2 FQGNSA. DNA of the CDR3: TGTGCCAGCAGCCCGGACTTGGAGCAGTTCTTC. Its translation is CASSPDLEQFF.

The J gene is TRBJ2-7, the V gene TRBV21-1; TRBD2 is taken as the D call from the table, unchecked against the DNA. TRBV21-1 is labeled a pseudogene. The CDR3 runs to 16 residues. The CDR3: CASSRIAGESTYEQYF. The CDR3 coding sequence is TGTGCCAGCAGCAGAATAGCGGGAGAGTCCACCTACGAGCAGTACTTC.

This clone appeared a single time. The chain employs TRBV5-1 and TRBJ1-4, with 8 nucleotides matching TRBD1. CDR1 is SGHRS and CDR2 is YFSETQ in the germline V gene. CDR3 length equals 16 residues. Trimming removed 3 bases from V and 3 bases from J; junction bases left unmatched: 7. The CDR3, as DNA: TGCGCCAGCAGCTCAGACAGGGGTGCACCTAATGAAAAACTGTTTTTT. Its protein is CASSSDRGAPNEKLFF.

J is TRBJ1-1 and V is TRBV19, with D uncertain. In germline, CDR1 is LNHDA, CDR2 SQIVND (reference sequence). The CDR3 totals 13 residues. V was clipped by 5 bases and J by 8 bases, with 15 bases between them. In nucleotides, the CDR3 is TGTGCCAGTAGTCCCCCAGAACAGTCGGAAGCTTTCTTT. Its protein is CASSPPEQSEAFF.

This clone was observed at least ten times. The chain carries TRBV7-8 and TRBJ2-3, with D maybe TRBD2 (6 bases). Germline V gene sequence: CDR1 SGHVS, CDR2 FQNEAQ. Trimming removed 3 bases from V and 0 bases from J, with 16 bases in between. CDR3 size: 17 residues. The CDR3 DNA follows: TGTGCCAGCAGCTTCACCGGGGGTTCCTCTAGCACAGATACGCAGTATTTT. It codes for CASSFTGGSSSTDTQYF.

This chain uses TRBV10-3 with TRBJ2-2; 11 nucleotides match TRBD1. There are 14 residues in the CDR3. From germline, CDR1 is ENHRY and CDR2 SYGVKD. Trimming took 9 bases from V and 2 from J; bases not matched to a gene: 2. The CDR3 DNA reads as TGTGCCATTCGGACAGGGGGCAACACCGGGGAGCTGTTTTTT. Its translation is CAIRTGGNTGELFF.

The chain carries TRBV19 and TRBJ2-7; 8 bases agree with TRBD2. Germline V CDR1 and CDR2: LNHDA, SQIVND (reference sequence). The V gene end was trimmed by 5 bases and the J gene end by 3 bases; junction bases not matched to a gene: 9. There are 15 residues in the CDR3. CDR3 in amino acids: CASSPAAGGIYEQYF. The CDR3, as DNA: TGTGCCAGTAGTCCCGCGGCGGGGGGAATCTACGAGCAGTACTTC.

V usage is TRBV5-1 and J usage is TRBJ1-4, with D possibly matching TRBD1 (6 bases). CDR1 SGHRS and CDR2 YFSETQ come from the germline V gene. Trimming took 3 bases from V and 7 from J, leaving 19 bases between them. CDR3 length equals 16 residues. As DNA, the CDR3 is TGCGCCAGCAGCTCCCAGCCGGGGGGCGGTGGTGAAAAACTGTTTTTT. Translation: CASSSQPGGGGEKLFF.

This clone has only a few counts. The chain links TRBV28 to TRBJ2-7; 7 nucleotides agree with TRBD2. V gave up 6 bases and J gave up 6 bases; unmatched junction bases: 17. This CDR3 is 16 amino acids long. Germline V CDR1 and CDR2: MDHEN, SYDVKM. CDR3 in DNA: TGTGCCAGCAGCCCCTTTGGCGTGGGGGGGGTGCTCGAGCAGTACTTC. Protein sequence: CASSPFGVGGVLEQYF. Filled out from reference TRBV28 and TRBJ2-7, the complete variable domain reads DVKVTQSSRYLVKRTGEKVFLECVQDMDHENMFWYRQDPGLGLRLIYFSYDVKMKEKGDIPEGYSVSREKKERFSLILESASTNQTSMYLCASSPFGVGGVLEQYFGPGTRLTVT.

The chain employs TRBV5-1 and TRBJ1-5; 10 positions match TRBD1. The CDR3 contains 15 residues. The V gene end was trimmed by 5 bases and the J gene end by 6 bases; junction bases not matched to a gene: 8. Germline V gives CDR1 SGHRS, CDR2 YFSETQ. The chain's CDR3 is CASRAGTGDGQPQHF. The CDR3 DNA sequence: TGCGCCAGCAGGGCCGGGACAGGGGACGGTCAGCCCCAGCATTTT.

The rearrangement uses TRBV6-6 and TRBJ2-5; 10 nucleotides line up with TRBD2. The CDR3 has 16 amino acids. Germline V gene lookup returns CDR1 MNHNY and CDR2 SVGAGI (reference sequence). V gave up 5 bases and J gave up 5 bases; unmatched junction bases: 11. In DNA form, the CDR3 reads TGTGCCAGCAGTCGATTAGCGGGGGGACCCTCGGAGACCCAGTACTTC. Encoded protein: CASSRLAGGPSETQYF.

This chain links TRBV11-2 with TRBJ1-5; 7 nucleotides match TRBD1. Germline trimming cut 5 bases from V and 4 bases from J; bases unmatched to any gene: 8. Germline lookup yields CDR1 SGHAT and CDR2 FQNNGV. CDR3 length equals 15 residues. This CDR3 is CASSPHAGGNQPQHF. CDR3 DNA: TGTGCCAGCAGCCCTCATGCAGGGGGTAATCAGCCCCAGCATTTT.

The gene calls are TRBV15 and TRBJ1-6; unclear D gene. V was cut by 1 base and J by 6 bases, with 10 bases left in between. CDR3 length: 15 amino acids. Per germline, CDR1 LNHNV and CDR2 YYDKDF (reference sequence). The CDR3 bases are TGTGCCACCAGCAGAGTTGGGCCGCCTAATTCACCCCTCCACTTT. Its protein is CATSRVGPPNSPLHF.

V gene TRBV21-1 combines with J gene TRBJ2-1; the tabulated D call, TRBD2, remains unverified against the DNA. TRBV21-1 has pseudogene status. This CDR3 is built from 15 residues. The CDR3 DNA sequence: TGTGCCAGCAGCATGCCGGGGGATCCTTACAATGAGCAGTTCTTC. Protein sequence: CASSMPGDPYNEQFF.

The V call is TRBV11-2, the J call TRBJ2-5, with 7 bases aligning to TRBD2. The CDR3 loop spans 16 amino acids. J lost 5 bases, V lost 1 base, and 10 bases had no gene match. CDR1 and CDR2 from the germline V gene are SGHAT and FQNNGV. The CDR3 loop reads CASSLGVGGRGETQYF. Here the CDR3 DNA reads TGTGCCAGCAGCTTAGGAGTTGGCGGGAGAGGTGAGACCCAGTACTTC.

V is TRBV28 and J is TRBJ2-6; a possible D gene is TRBD1 (5 bases). CDR1 is MDHEN, CDR2 SYDVKM, per germline. Trimming shortened V by 3 bases and J by 2 bases, and 23 bases separated the two germline ends. The CDR3 contains 20 residues. The CDR3 coding sequence is TGTGCCAGCAGTTTCGGTTTAATCGTAGGGGCTACTCCTGGGGCCAACGTCCTGACTTTC. Translated, it gives CASSFGLIVGATPGANVLTF.

The chain uses TRBV4-2 and TRBJ2-7; weak D call: TRBD2 (5 bases). The CDR3 extends over 14 amino acids. V lost 4 bases, J lost 7 bases, and 17 bases lay in between. CDR1 and CDR2 from the germline V gene are LGHNA and YNFKEQ. The CDR3 DNA sequence: TGTGCCAGCAGCCCTGGTTTCGACGGAGGAGAGCAGTACTTC. Translation: CASSPGFDGGEQYF.

The J gene is TRBJ1-6, the V gene TRBV28, with TRBD1 matching over 11 bases. The CDR3 spans 14 residues. J gave up 13 bases and V 5 bases, and 7 bases lay outside the gene matches. From germline, CDR1 is MDHEN and CDR2 SYDVKM. The CDR3 loop is CASSPGTGGLPLHF. The DNA for the CDR3 is TGTGCCAGCAGTCCCGGGACAGGGGGTCTGCCCCTCCACTTT.

The J gene is TRBJ1-1, the V gene TRBV7-9; D unresolved. The CDR3 is 15 residues long. V dropped 1 base and J dropped 0 bases, with 9 bases sitting between them. The V gene's germline CDR1 is SEHNR and CDR2 FQNEAQ (reference sequence). The CDR3 loop reads CASSLGPGMNTEAFF. CDR3 nucleotide sequence: TGTGCCAGCAGCTTAGGCCCGGGTATGAACACTGAAGCTTTCTTT.

V usage is TRBV6-5 and J usage is TRBJ2-1, with D possibly TRBD1 on 5 matching bases. CDR1 and CDR2 (germline): MNHEY, SVGAGI. This CDR3 spans 15 amino acids. V was cut by 2 bases and J by 4 bases, with 12 bases left in between. In DNA form, the CDR3 reads TGTGCCAGCAGTTACGGGCAGGGTGGTTACAATGAGCAGTTCTTC. Encoded protein: CASSYGQGGYNEQFF.

The chain is built from TRBV28 and TRBJ1-2, with D perhaps matching TRBD1 (6 bases). This CDR3 region has 16 residues. Germline values: CDR1 MDHEN, CDR2 SYDVKM. V was clipped by 4 bases and J by 6 bases, with 21 bases between them. CDR3 in amino acids: CASSSIGQPRAHGYTF. The CDR3 nucleotides read TGTGCCAGCAGTTCCATAGGACAGCCTCGCGCCCATGGCTACACCTTC.

V is TRBV18 and J is TRBJ1-1; TRBD1 matches at 9 bases. V lost 4 bases to trimming and J lost 3 bases; unmatched junction nucleotides: 3. The CDR3 contains 14 residues. Per the germline V gene, CDR1 is KGHSH and CDR2 is LQKENI. CDR3 sequence reads: CASSRGQGHTEAFF. CDR3 sequence (DNA): TGTGCCAGCTCACGGGGACAGGGTCACACTGAAGCTTTCTTT.

The chain carries TRBV10-3 and TRBJ2-7; D is undetermined. Trimming pared 5 bases from V and 5 bases from J, leaving 7 bases between. Germline V gene sequence: CDR1 ENHRY, CDR2 SYGVKD. The CDR3 covers 11 residues. The CDR3 here is CAISSTDEQYF. Written as DNA, the CDR3 is TGTGCCATCAGTTCCACGGACGAGCAGTACTTC.

This chain joins TRBV19 and TRBJ2-2; 8 bases align to TRBD1. V lost 10 bases and J lost 4; bases outside the gene matches: 8. From germline, CDR1 is LNHDA and CDR2 SQIVND (reference sequence). CDR3 size: 14 residues. DNA for the CDR3: TGTGCCACTAAAGACAGGGGTTCCACCGGGGAGCTGTTTTTT. Encoded protein: CATKDRGSTGELFF.

The rearrangement uses TRBV2 and TRBJ2-3, with D possibly being TRBD1 (6 bases). The V end lost 4 bases, the J end lost 0 bases, and 17 bases lay between the germline ends. Germline V gene data show CDR1 as SNHLY and CDR2 as FYNNEI. There are 17 residues in the CDR3. CDR3 sequence: CASSGGPGERSTDTQYF. CDR3 in DNA: TGTGCCAGCAGTGGGGGGCCAGGGGAAAGGAGCACAGATACGCAGTATTTT.